The 16 T cell receptor beta chains reported below all come from one sample, sequenced in a study of OX40 agonist ivuxolimab in advanced cancers. Clones were read by immunoSEQ multiplex PCR, and TCRdb kept only the in-frame ones, dropping some. The profile shows 65,000 to 80,000 clones, 86% of them singletons. The material sequenced was CD4+ or CD8+ T cells sorted from blood, taken in a trial of the OX40 agonist ivuxolimab. Source of these receptors: an adult with an advanced solid tumor such as melanoma, head and neck, liver or kidney cancer.

The chain is built from TRBV10-3 and TRBJ2-7; 7 nucleotides match TRBD1. Germline V gives CDR1 ENHRY, CDR2 SYGVKD. The ends lost 3 bases at V and 6 bases at J; junction bases unmatched: 8. The CDR3 is 14 amino acids. The CDR3 sequence is CAISEGTAGREQYF. The CDR3 bases are TGTGCCATCAGTGAAGGGACAGCCGGACGCGAGCAGTACTTC.

The chain carries TRBV30 and TRBJ1-5, with 9 bases identical to TRBD1. The V and J ends lost 6 bases and 2 bases, in that order; junction bases with no gene match: 2. This CDR3 has 13 residues. Germline loops: CDR1 GTSNPN, CDR2 SVGIG (reference sequence). The DNA for the CDR3 is TGTGCCTGCCGGGACAGGGGCAATCAGCCCCAGCATTTT. It encodes CACRDRGNQPQHF.

CDR3 bases: TGTGCCAGCAGTTTCGGGACGGCTTCCTACAATGAGCAGTTCTTC. Protein sequence: CASSFGTASYNEQFF. The chain recombines TRBV6-6 with TRBJ2-1; D possibly uses TRBD1 or TRBD2 (5 bases each). The CDR3 spans 15 residues. Trimming took off 4 bases at V and 1 base at J, with 11 bases between the two ends. Germline V gene lookup returns CDR1 MNHNY and CDR2 SVGAGI (reference sequence).

The CDR3 DNA reads TGCGCCAGCACCTTACGGGACCCAACCTACGAGCAGTACTTC. Residues: CASTLRDPTYEQYF. The J gene is TRBJ2-7, the V gene TRBV5-1; either TRBD1 or TRBD2 may supply D (5 bases each). Germline loops: CDR1 SGHRS, CDR2 YFSETQ. The CDR3 is made up of 14 amino acids. V was clipped by 6 bases and J by 2 bases, with 15 bases between them.

This sequence joins TRBV4-3 and TRBJ2-2; 9 bases line up with TRBD1. Per the germline V gene, CDR1 is LGHNA and CDR2 is YSLEER. After removal of 0 bases from V and 6 bases from J, the junction contained 8 bases not matched to a gene. The CDR3 length is 17 residues. CDR3 loop: CASSQDHNRGRAGELFF. CDR3 sequence (DNA): TGCGCCAGCAGCCAAGATCACAACAGGGGGCGGGCCGGGGAGCTGTTTTTT.

The chain recombines TRBV20-1 with TRBJ2-1; D gene unclear. The CDR3 is made up of 11 amino acids. Trimming removed 5 bases at V and 12 bases at J, with 14 bases between. The germline gives CDR1 DFQATT, CDR2 SNEGSKA (reference sequence). Here the CDR3 reads CSASGLRGQFF. In nucleotides, the CDR3 is TGCAGTGCTTCCGGCTTAAGAGGGCAGTTCTTC.

The V and J genes are TRBV18 and TRBJ2-1; 8 bases agree with TRBD1. The CDR3 runs 15 residues. The junction had 8 bases not matched to a gene; V was cut back by 0 bases and J by 10 bases. Germline assignment: CDR1 KGHSH and CDR2 LQKENI. The CDR3 is CASSPPSLQGGEQFF. Written as DNA, the CDR3 is TGTGCCAGCTCACCACCAAGCTTACAGGGGGGAGAGCAGTTCTTC.

Written as DNA, the CDR3 is TGTGCCAGTAGGGCCGGGGAAAACATTCAGTACTTC. Its protein is CASRAGENIQYF. The V call is TRBV28, the J call TRBJ2-4; D perhaps matches TRBD2 (5 bases). Per the germline V gene, CDR1 is MDHEN and CDR2 is SYDVKM. Trimming cost V 9 bases and J 5 bases, with 11 bases left between them. This CDR3 is built from 12 residues.

V gene TRBV5-1 combines with J gene TRBJ2-5; 9 nucleotides agree with TRBD2. The CDR3 is 15 residues long. In germline, CDR1 is SGHRS, CDR2 YFSETQ. The J segment lost 9 bases and the V segment lost 4 bases, leaving 13 bases of the junction unmatched. Here the CDR3 DNA reads TGCGCCAGCAGCGCGTTAGCGGGAGACCTTGCGGCCCAGTACTTC. Amino acid sequence: CASSALAGDLAAQYF. The variable domain in full, with the rest retrieved from reference TRBV5-1 and TRBJ2-5, is KAGVTQTPRYLIKTRGQQVTLSCSPISGHRSVSWYQQTPGQGLQFLFEYFSETQRNKGNFPGRFSGRQFSNSRSEMNVSTLELGDSALYLCASSALAGDLAAQYFGPGTRLLVL.

This clone was seen only once. The J gene is TRBJ2-7, the V gene TRBV6-6; 8 nucleotides agree with TRBD1. The CDR3 contains 14 residues. The germline V gene encodes CDR1 MNHNY and CDR2 SVGAGI (reference sequence). J was trimmed by 5 bases and V by 0 bases; bases with no gene match: 3. The CDR3 nucleotides read TGTGCCAGCAGTTACTCTACAGGGGGACACGAGCAGTACTTC. This codes for CASSYSTGGHEQYF.

V gene TRBV6-4 combines with J gene TRBJ2-1; no clear D. V was clipped by 0 bases and J by 4 bases, with 13 bases between them. The CDR3 is made up of 16 amino acids. From germline, CDR1 is MRHNA and CDR2 SNTAGT. CDR3 sequence: CASSDSQGSPYNEQFF. The DNA of the CDR3 is TGTGCCAGCAGTGACTCCCAAGGGTCACCTTACAATGAGCAGTTCTTC.

In its sample, this clone was seen a few times. J is TRBJ1-6 and V is TRBV12-5; the D gene is possibly TRBD1 (5 bases). CDR1 and CDR2 (germline): LGHNT, FRNRAP. This CDR3 contains 17 residues. V was trimmed by 1 base and J by 10 bases, leaving 20 bases between them. CDR3 region: CASGLALPGPVKSPLHF. The CDR3 DNA reads as TGTGCTAGTGGTTTGGCATTACCGGGACCTGTTAAGTCACCCCTCCACTTT.

This sequence joins TRBV5-1 and TRBJ2-5; either TRBD1 or TRBD2 may fit D (5 bases each). The J call may be wrong; the DNA end is better matched by TRBJ2-7. This CDR3 has 14 residues. Germline CDR1 is SGHRS and CDR2 is YFSETQ. The CDR3 region has the DNA TGCGCCAGCAGGCAACAAACGGGACCCTACGAGCAGTACTTC. It translates to CASRQQTGPYEQYF.

The V call is TRBV14, the J call TRBJ1-1; D is uncertain. V dropped 5 bases and J dropped 0 bases, with 7 bases sitting between them. There are 13 residues in the CDR3. Germline values: CDR1 SGHDN, CDR2 FVKESK. CDR3 sequence: CASSSGMNTEAFF. The CDR3 DNA reads as TGTGCCAGCAGCTCCGGGATGAACACTGAAGCTTTCTTT.

The rearrangement uses TRBV5-1 and TRBJ2-1, with D maybe TRBD1 (6 bases). The germline V and J ends were trimmed by 0 bases and 6 bases, with 13 bases remaining between them. Germline loops: CDR1 SGHRS, CDR2 YFSETQ. This CDR3 has 15 amino acids. The CDR3 nucleotides read TGCGCCAGCAGCTTGGGGCAGGGGTCTGTCAATGAGCAGTTCTTC. Translating it yields CASSLGQGSVNEQFF.

The rearrangement joins TRBV10-1 to TRBJ1-3; perhaps TRBD1 as D (5 bases). Germline lookup yields CDR1 WNHNN and CDR2 SYGVQD (reference sequence). The V and J ends lost 2 bases and 2 bases respectively, with 7 bases between them. The CDR3 totals 14 residues. The CDR3 DNA sequence: TGCGCCAGCAGTGAGAAGACAGCTGGAAACACCATATATTTT. This codes for CASSEKTAGNTIYF.